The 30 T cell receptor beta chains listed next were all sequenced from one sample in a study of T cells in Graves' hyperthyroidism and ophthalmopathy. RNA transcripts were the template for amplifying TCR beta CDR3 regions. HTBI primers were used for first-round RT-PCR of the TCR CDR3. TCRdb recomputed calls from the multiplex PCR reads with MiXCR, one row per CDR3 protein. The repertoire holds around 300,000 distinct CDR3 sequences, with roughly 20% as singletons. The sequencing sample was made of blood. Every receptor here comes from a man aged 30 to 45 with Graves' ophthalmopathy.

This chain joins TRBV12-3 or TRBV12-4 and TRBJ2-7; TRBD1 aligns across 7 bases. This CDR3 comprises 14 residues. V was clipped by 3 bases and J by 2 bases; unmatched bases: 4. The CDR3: CASSLSGTAYEQYF. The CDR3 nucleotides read TGTGCCAGCAGTTTGTCCGGGACAGCCTACGAGCAGTACTTC.

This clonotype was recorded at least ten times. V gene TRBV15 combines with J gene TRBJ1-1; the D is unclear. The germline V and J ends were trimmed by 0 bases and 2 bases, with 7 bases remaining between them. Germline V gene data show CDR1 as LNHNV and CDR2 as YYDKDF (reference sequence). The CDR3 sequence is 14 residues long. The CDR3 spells CATSREPDNTEAFF. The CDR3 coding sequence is TGTGCCACCAGCAGAGAGCCGGACAACACTGAAGCTTTCTTT.

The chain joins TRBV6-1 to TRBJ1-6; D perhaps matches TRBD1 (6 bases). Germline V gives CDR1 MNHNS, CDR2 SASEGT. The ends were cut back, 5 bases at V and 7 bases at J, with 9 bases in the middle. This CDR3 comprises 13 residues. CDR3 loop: CASSPDRNSPLHF. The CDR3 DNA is TGTGCCAGCAGTCCGGACAGAAATTCACCCCTCCACTTT.

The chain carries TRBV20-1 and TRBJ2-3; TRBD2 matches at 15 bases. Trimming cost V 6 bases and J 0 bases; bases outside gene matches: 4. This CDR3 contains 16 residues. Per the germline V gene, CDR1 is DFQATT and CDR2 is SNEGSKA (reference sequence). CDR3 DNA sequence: TGCAGTGCCACCGGGACTAGCGGGAGGAGCACAGATACGCAGTATTTT. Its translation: CSATGTSGRSTDTQYF.

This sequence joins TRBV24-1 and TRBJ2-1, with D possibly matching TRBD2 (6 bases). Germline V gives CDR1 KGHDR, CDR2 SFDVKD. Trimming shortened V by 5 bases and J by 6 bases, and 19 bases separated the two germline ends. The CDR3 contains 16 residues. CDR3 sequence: CATSAPGLLEGNEQFF. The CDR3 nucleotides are TGTGCCACCAGTGCCCCAGGACTCCTGGAGGGCAATGAGCAGTTCTTC.

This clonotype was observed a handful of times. As DNA, the CDR3 is TGTGCCAGCAGTTTAAGGCAGGGGGTAAGGAGCAATCAGCCCCAGCATTTT. As protein: CASSLRQGVRSNQPQHF. The chain combines TRBV12-3 or TRBV12-4 with TRBJ1-5; 7 bases align to TRBD1. Trimming removed 2 bases from V and 1 base from J; junction bases left unmatched: 8. This CDR3 region has 17 residues.

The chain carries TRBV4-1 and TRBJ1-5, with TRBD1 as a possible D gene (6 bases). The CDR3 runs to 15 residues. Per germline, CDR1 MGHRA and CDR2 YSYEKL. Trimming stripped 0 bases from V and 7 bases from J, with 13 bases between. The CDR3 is CASSQEQGSAQPQHF. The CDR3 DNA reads TGCGCCAGCAGCCAAGAACAGGGCTCAGCGCAGCCCCAGCATTTT.

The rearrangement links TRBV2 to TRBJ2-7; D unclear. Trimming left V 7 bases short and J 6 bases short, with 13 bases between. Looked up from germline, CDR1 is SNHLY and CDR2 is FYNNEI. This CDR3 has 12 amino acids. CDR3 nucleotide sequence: TGTGCCAGCACGACCCGCACGGGCGAGCAGTACTTC. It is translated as CASTTRTGEQYF. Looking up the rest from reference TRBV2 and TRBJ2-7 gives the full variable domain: EPEVTQTPSHQVTQMGQEVILRCVPISNHLYFYWYRQILGQKVEFLVSFYNNEISEKSEIFDDQFSVERPDGSNFTLKIRSTKLEDSAMYFCASTTRTGEQYFGPGTRLTVT.

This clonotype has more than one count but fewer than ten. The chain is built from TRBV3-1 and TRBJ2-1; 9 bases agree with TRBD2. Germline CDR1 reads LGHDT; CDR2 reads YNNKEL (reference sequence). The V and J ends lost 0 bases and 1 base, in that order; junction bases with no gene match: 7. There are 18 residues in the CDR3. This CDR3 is CASSQEMASGISYNEQFF. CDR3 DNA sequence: TGTGCCAGCAGCCAAGAGATGGCTAGCGGGATTTCCTACAATGAGCAGTTCTTC.

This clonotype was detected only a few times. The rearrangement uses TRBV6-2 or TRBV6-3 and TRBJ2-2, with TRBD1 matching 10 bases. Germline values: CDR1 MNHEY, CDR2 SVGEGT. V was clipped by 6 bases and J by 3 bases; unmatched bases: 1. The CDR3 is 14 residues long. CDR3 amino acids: CASRGTGDTGELFF. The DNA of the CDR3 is TGTGCCAGCAGAGGGACAGGGGACACCGGGGAGCTGTTTTTT.

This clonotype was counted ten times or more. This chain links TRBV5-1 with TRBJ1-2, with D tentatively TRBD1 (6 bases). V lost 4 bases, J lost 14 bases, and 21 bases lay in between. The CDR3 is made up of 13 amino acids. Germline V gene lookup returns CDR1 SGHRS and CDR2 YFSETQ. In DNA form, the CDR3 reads TGCGCCAGCAGCGCAGACGACAGGACCTCAAGGACCTTC. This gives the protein CASSADDRTSRTF.

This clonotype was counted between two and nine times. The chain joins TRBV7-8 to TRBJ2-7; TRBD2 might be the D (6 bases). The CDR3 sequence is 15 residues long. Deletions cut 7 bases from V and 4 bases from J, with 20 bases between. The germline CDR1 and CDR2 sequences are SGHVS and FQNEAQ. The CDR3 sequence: CASTVRAGRLYEQYF. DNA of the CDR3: TGTGCCAGCACCGTTCGAGCGGGCCGCCTATACGAGCAGTACTTC.

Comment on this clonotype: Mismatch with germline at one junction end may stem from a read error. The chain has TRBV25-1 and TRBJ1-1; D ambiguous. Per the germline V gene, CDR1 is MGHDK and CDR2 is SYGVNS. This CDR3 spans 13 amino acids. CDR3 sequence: CAGSPPGVTEAFF. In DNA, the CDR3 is TGTGCCGGCAGTCCCCCCGGGGTCACTGAAGCTTTCTTT.

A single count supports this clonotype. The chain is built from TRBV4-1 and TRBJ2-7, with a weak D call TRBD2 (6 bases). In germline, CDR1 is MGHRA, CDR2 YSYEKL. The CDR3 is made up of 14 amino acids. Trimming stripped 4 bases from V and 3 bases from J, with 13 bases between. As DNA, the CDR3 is TGCGCCAGCAGCCTCGGACTACGTTTCTACGAGCAGTACTTC. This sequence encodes CASSLGLRFYEQYF.

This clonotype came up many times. CDR3 amino acids: CASSSLGGWGYTF. In DNA, the CDR3 is TGTGCCAGCAGTTCTTTAGGAGGGTGGGGCTACACCTTC. The chain links TRBV28 to TRBJ1-2, with D uncertain. The V gene's germline CDR1 is MDHEN and CDR2 SYDVKM. The V end was cut by 4 bases, the J end by 8 bases, with 14 bases between. CDR3 length: 13 amino acids.

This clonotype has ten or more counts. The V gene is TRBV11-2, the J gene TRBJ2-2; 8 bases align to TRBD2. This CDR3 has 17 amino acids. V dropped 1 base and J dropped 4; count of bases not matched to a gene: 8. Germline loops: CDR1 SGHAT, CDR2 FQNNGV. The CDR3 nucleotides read TGTGCCAGCAGCTTAGCAGCGGGAGTAATAGGCACCGGGGAGCTGTTTTTT. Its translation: CASSLAAGVIGTGELFF.

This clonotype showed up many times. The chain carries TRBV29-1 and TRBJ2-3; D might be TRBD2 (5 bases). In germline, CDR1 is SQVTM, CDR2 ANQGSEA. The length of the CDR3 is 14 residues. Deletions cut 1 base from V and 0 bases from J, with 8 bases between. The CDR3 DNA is TGCAGCGTTGAAGTAGCGAGGAGCACAGATACGCAGTATTTT. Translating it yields CSVEVARSTDTQYF.

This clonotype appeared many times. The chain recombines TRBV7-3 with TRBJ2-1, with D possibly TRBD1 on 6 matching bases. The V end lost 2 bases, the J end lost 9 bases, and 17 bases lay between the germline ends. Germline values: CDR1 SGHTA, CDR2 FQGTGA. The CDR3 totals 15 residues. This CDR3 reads CASSLVQGPTGEQFF. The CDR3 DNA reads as TGTGCCAGCAGCTTAGTACAGGGACCCACTGGTGAGCAGTTCTTC.

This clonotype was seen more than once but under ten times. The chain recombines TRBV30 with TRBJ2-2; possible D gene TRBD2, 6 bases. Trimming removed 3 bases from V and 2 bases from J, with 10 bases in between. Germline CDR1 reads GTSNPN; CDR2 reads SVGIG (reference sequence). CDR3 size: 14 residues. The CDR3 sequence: CAWSGRPNTGELFF. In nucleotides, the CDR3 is TGTGCCTGGAGCGGGAGACCAAACACCGGGGAGCTGTTTTTT.

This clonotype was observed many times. The CDR3 spells CASSPSGRDEQFF. As DNA, the CDR3 is TGTGCCAGCAGTCCCTCGGGACGAGATGAGCAGTTCTTC. The rearrangement links TRBV12-3 or TRBV12-4 to TRBJ2-1, with D possibly called TRBD1 or TRBD2 (5 bases each). This CDR3 comprises 13 residues. With 5 bases removed from V and 8 bases from J, the gap between germline ends came to 13 bases.

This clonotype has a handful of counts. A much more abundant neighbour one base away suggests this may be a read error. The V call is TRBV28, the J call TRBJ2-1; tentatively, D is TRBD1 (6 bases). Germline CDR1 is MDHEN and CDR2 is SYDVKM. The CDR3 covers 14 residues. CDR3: CASSPYQQGNEQSF. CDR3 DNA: TGTGCCAGCAGTCCCTACCAACAGGGAAATGAGCAGTCCTTC.

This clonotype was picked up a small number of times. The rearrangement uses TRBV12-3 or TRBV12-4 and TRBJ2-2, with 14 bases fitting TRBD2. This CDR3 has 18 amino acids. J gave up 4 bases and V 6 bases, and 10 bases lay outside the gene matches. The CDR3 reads CASSSPPTSGGGTGELFF. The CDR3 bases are TGTGCCAGCAGCTCTCCCCCGACTAGCGGGGGGGGCACCGGGGAGCTGTTTTTT.

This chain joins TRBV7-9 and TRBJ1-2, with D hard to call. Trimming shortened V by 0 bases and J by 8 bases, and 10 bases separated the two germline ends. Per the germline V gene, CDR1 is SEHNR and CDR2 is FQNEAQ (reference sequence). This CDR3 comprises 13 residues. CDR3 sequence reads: CASSLALGIGYTF. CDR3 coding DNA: TGTGCCAGCAGCTTAGCGCTAGGGATCGGCTACACCTTC.

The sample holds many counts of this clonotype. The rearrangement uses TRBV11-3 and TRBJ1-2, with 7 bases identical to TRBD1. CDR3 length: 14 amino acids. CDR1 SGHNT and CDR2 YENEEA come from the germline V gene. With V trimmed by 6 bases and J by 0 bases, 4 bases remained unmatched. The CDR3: CASSSQGPNYGYTF. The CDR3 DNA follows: TGTGCCAGCAGTTCACAGGGGCCTAACTATGGCTACACCTTC.

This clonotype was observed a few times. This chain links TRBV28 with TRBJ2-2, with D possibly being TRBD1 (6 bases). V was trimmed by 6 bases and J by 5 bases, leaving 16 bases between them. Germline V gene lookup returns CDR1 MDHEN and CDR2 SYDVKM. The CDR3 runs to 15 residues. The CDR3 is CASSNQGFGTGELFF. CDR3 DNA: TGTGCCAGCAGCAACCAGGGGTTCGGAACCGGGGAGCTGTTTTTT. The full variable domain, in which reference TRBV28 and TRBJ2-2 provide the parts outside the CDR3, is DVKVTQSSRYLVKRTGEKVFLECVQDMDHENMFWYRQDPGLGLRLIYFSYDVKMKEKGDIPEGYSVSREKKERFSLILESASTNQTSMYLCASSNQGFGTGELFFGEGSRLTVL.

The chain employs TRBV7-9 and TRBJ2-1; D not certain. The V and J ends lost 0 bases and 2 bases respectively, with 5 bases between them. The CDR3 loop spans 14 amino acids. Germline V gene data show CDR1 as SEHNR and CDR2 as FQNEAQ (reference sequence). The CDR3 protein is CASSLAGPYNEQFF. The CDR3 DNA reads TGTGCCAGCAGCTTAGCTGGTCCCTACAATGAGCAGTTCTTC.

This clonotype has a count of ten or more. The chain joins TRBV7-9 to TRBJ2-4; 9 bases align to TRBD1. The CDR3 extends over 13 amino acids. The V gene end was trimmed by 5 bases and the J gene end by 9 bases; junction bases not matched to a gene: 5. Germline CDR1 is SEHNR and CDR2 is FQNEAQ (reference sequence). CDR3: CASSPGTGPIQYF. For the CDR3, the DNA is TGTGCCAGCAGCCCGGGGACAGGGCCCATTCAGTACTTC. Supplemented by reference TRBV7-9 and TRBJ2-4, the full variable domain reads DTGVSQNPRHKITKRGQNVTFRCDPISEHNRLYWYRQTLGQGPEFLTYFQNEAQLEKSRLLSDRFSAERPKGSFSTLEIQRTEQGDSAMYLCASSPGTGPIQYFGAGTRLSVL.

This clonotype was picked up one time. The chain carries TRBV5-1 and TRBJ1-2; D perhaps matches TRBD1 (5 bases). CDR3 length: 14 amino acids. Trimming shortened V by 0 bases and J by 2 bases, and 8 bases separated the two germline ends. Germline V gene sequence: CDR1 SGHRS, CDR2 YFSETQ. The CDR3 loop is CASSLEQANYGYTF. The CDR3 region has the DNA TGCGCCAGCAGCTTGGAACAGGCGAACTATGGCTACACCTTC.

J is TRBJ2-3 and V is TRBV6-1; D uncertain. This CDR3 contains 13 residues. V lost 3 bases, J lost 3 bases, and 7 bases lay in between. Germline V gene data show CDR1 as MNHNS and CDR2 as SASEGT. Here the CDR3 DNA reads TGTGCCAGCAGTGACTACCAGACAGATACGCAGTATTTT. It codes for CASSDYQTDTQYF.

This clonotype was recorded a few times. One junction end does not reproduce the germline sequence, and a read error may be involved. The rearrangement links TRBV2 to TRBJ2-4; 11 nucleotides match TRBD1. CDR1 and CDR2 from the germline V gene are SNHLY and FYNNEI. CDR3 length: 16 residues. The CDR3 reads CASGQGAYVAKNIQYF. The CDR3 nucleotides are TGCGCGTCCGGACAGGGGGCCTACGTAGCCAAAAACATTCAGTACTTC.